A single sample is the source of the 21 T cell receptor beta chains below, sequenced in a study of cytomegalovirus exposure and HLA in healthy donors (dated by TCRdb to 2016 to 2017). Libraries were built with the immunoSEQ multiplex PCR assay. TCRdb obtained this table from immuneACCESS and retained in-frame rearrangements with V and J assigned. These tables miss some clones; where compared with another copy, unresolved V genes account for less than half of the shortfall, and the remainder is unexplained. The table for this sample lists a few hundred thousand clones; roughly 87% of them were counted only once. The top ten clonotypes cover around 11% of the sample. The source material was PBMCs. All receptors come from a man aged 18 to 30 in good health and CMV-seropositive.

V usage is TRBV7-2 and J usage is TRBJ2-5, with TRBD2 identical over 7 bases. Germline CDR1 and CDR2: SGHTA and FQGNSA. V dropped 2 bases and J dropped 2; count of bases not matched to a gene: 5. The CDR3 covers 15 residues. The CDR3 DNA is TGTGCCAGCAGCTTAACGGGCGGGGGACAAGAGACCCAGTACTTC. Translating it yields CASSLTGGGQETQYF.

This sequence joins TRBV4-1 and TRBJ2-7, with 9 bases lining up with TRBD2. CDR1 MGHRA and CDR2 YSYEKL come from the germline V gene. CDR3 length equals 14 residues. With 1 base clipped from V and 6 bases from J, the junction kept 4 bases outside the gene matches. This CDR3 reads CASSQGSGSGEQYF. The CDR3 bases are TGCGCCAGCAGCCAAGGTAGCGGGAGTGGCGAGCAGTACTTC.

This clone occurred once. The J gene is TRBJ1-2, the V gene TRBV28; D is uncertain. The CDR3 loop spans 15 amino acids. The V and J ends lost 5 bases and 4 bases respectively, with 17 bases between them. Per the germline V gene, CDR1 is MDHEN and CDR2 is SYDVKM. The DNA of the CDR3 is TGTGCCAGCAGTCTGGCTCAGCAGCCCGTCTATGGCTACACCTTC. Amino acids: CASSLAQQPVYGYTF.

This chain joins TRBV10-3 and TRBJ2-2; D possibly corresponds to TRBD2 (6 bases). CDR3 length: 16 residues. Trimming removed 7 bases from V and 4 bases from J, with 19 bases in between. Germline assignment: CDR1 ENHRY and CDR2 SYGVKD. This CDR3 reads CAIKSGVDSVTGELFF. CDR3 coding DNA: TGTGCCATCAAATCGGGGGTGGACTCAGTCACCGGGGAGCTGTTTTTT.

This clone is a singleton in its sample. The CDR3 sequence: CASRPRTGIGDTQYF. The CDR3 DNA follows: TGTGCCAGCAGACCCCGGACAGGGATTGGAGATACGCAGTATTTT. The chain links TRBV2 to TRBJ2-3, with 8 bases aligning to TRBD1. V shed 6 bases and J 5 bases; nucleotides not matched to a gene: 10. The CDR3 runs to 15 residues. Germline CDR1 and CDR2: SNHLY and FYNNEI.

This clone occurred many times. The CDR3 DNA sequence: TGTGCCAGCAGCCCGCAGGGTGGGGGCTACACCTTC. Translating it yields CASSPQGGGYTF. V is TRBV7-9 and J is TRBJ1-2; D is possibly TRBD1 (5 bases). The CDR3 sequence is 12 residues long. Germline V lookup: CDR1 SEHNR, CDR2 FQNEAQ (reference sequence). V dropped 5 bases and J dropped 8 bases, with 12 bases sitting between them. The variable domain in full, completed from reference TRBV7-9 and TRBJ1-2, reads DTGVSQNPRHKITKRGQNVTFRCDPISEHNRLYWYRQTLGQGPEFLTYFQNEAQLEKSRLLSDRFSAERPKGSFSTLEIQRTEQGDSAMYLCASSPQGGGYTFGSGTRLTVV.

The rearrangement joins TRBV2 to TRBJ2-7; 9 nucleotides agree with TRBD1. The germline CDR1 and CDR2 sequences are SNHLY and FYNNEI. This CDR3 has 15 residues. The V gene end was trimmed by 4 bases and the J gene end by 4 bases; junction bases not matched to a gene: 8. The CDR3 sequence: CASSGARTGEYEQYF. DNA for the CDR3: TGTGCCAGCAGTGGGGCAAGGACAGGGGAATACGAGCAGTACTTC. Full variable domain (outside the CDR3, taken from reference TRBV2 and TRBJ2-7): EPEVTQTPSHQVTQMGQEVILRCVPISNHLYFYWYRQILGQKVEFLVSFYNNEISEKSEIFDDQFSVERPDGSNFTLKIRSTKLEDSAMYFCASSGARTGEYEQYFGPGTRLTVT.

This chain uses TRBV7-9 with TRBJ1-4; unclear D gene. The length of the CDR3 is 15 residues. The V end was cut by 1 base, the J end by 4 bases, with 10 bases between. From germline, CDR1 is SEHNR and CDR2 FQNEAQ (reference sequence). The CDR3: CASSLDGDFNEKLFF. CDR3 coding DNA: TGTGCCAGCAGCTTAGACGGTGATTTTAATGAAAAACTGTTTTTT.

The V and J genes are TRBV27 and TRBJ2-1; D unclear. The CDR3 runs to 15 residues. The germline gives CDR1 MNHEY, CDR2 SMNVEV (reference sequence). V lost 4 bases and J 8 bases, leaving 18 bases between the germline ends. The CDR3, as DNA: TGTGCCAGCAGTTCACTGCTAAGAAGTCCCGATGAGCAGTTCTTC. It encodes CASSSLLRSPDEQFF.

The rearrangement uses TRBV6-5 and TRBJ1-2; the D is unclear. The V and J ends lost 0 bases and 4 bases respectively, with 12 bases between them. This CDR3 is built from 15 residues. Germline values: CDR1 MNHEY, CDR2 SVGAGI. The CDR3 DNA reads as TGTGCCAGCAGTTACTCTCGGCCCGGGCCCTATGGCTACACCTTC. Translating gives CASSYSRPGPYGYTF.

This clone was seen more than once but under ten times. The V gene is TRBV30, the J gene TRBJ2-1; 7 nucleotides agree with TRBD1. The CDR3 length is 15 residues. Per germline, CDR1 GTSNPN and CDR2 SVGIG (reference sequence). Losses at the gene ends were 4 bases for V and 5 bases for J; bases not matched to a gene: 11. The CDR3: CAWNSGGPLNNEQFF. CDR3 DNA: TGTGCCTGGAATTCAGGGGGACCCCTAAACAATGAGCAGTTCTTC. Looking up the rest from reference TRBV30 and TRBJ2-1 gives the full variable domain: SQTIHQWPATLVQPVGSPLSLECTVEGTSNPNLYWYRQAAGRGLQLLFYSVGIGQISSEVPQNLSASRPQDRQFILSSKKLLLSDSGFYLCAWNSGGPLNNEQFFGPGTRLTVL.

The chain combines TRBV9 with TRBJ2-1; 14 nucleotides agree with TRBD2. CDR1 is SGDLS, CDR2 YYNGEE, per germline. V shed 0 bases, J shed 8 bases, and the junction held 10 bases outside the gene matches. This CDR3 region has 18 residues. CDR3 residues: CASSVVLGLAGVVDEQFF. Written as DNA, the CDR3 is TGTGCCAGCAGCGTAGTACTGGGACTAGCGGGAGTGGTCGATGAGCAGTTCTTC.

On this clone itself: This same CDR3 is encoded by further DNA sequences in the sample. The chain carries TRBV9 and TRBJ2-2; 10 positions match TRBD2. This CDR3 comprises 16 residues. V was clipped by 3 bases and J by 2 bases; unmatched bases: 4. Germline values: CDR1 SGDLS, CDR2 YYNGEE. In DNA, the CDR3 is TGTGCCAGCAGCGCATGGACTAGCGGAAACACCGGGGAGCTGTTTTTT. This gives the protein CASSAWTSGNTGELFF.

Only a few counts were recorded for this clone. The chain employs TRBV21-1 and TRBJ2-7; TRBD1 is taken as the D call from the table, unchecked against the DNA. TRBV21-1 is a pseudogene. The length of the CDR3 is 15 residues. This CDR3 is CASSMDRGRSYEQYF. The CDR3 DNA reads as TGTGCCAGCAGCATGGACAGGGGTCGATCCTACGAGCAGTACTTC.

The chain has TRBV10-3 and TRBJ1-2; D gene uncertain. The CDR3 is 14 amino acids. Trimming shortened V by 4 bases and J by 8 bases, and 17 bases separated the two germline ends. CDR1 ENHRY and CDR2 SYGVKD come from the germline V gene. The CDR3 loop is CAISVKDLGWGYTF. As DNA, the CDR3 is TGTGCCATCAGTGTCAAGGATTTGGGGTGGGGCTACACCTTC.

The rearrangement links TRBV11-3 to TRBJ2-1; 11 bases are a match to TRBD2. The germline CDR1 and CDR2 sequences are SGHNT and YENEEA. V lost 5 bases, J lost 5 bases, and 5 bases stayed unmatched. This CDR3 spans 15 amino acids. The CDR3 spells CASSTSGREHNEQFF. DNA for the CDR3: TGTGCCAGCAGCACTAGCGGGAGAGAACACAATGAGCAGTTCTTC.

The chain carries TRBV5-1 and TRBJ2-5, with D tentatively TRBD1 or TRBD2 (5 bases each). The V end was cut by 4 bases, the J end by 7 bases, with 17 bases between. The CDR3 totals 14 residues. Looked up from germline, CDR1 is SGHRS and CDR2 is YFSETQ. CDR3 amino acids: CASSLYPGHRTQYF. In DNA form, the CDR3 reads TGCGCCAGCAGCCTTTACCCGGGGCATAGGACCCAGTACTTC. Using reference TRBV5-1 and TRBJ2-5 for the parts outside the CDR3, the full variable domain is KAGVTQTPRYLIKTRGQQVTLSCSPISGHRSVSWYQQTPGQGLQFLFEYFSETQRNKGNFPGRFSGRQFSNSRSEMNVSTLELGDSALYLCASSLYPGHRTQYFGPGTRLLVL.

J is TRBJ2-7 and V is TRBV27; TRBD1 matches at 8 bases. This CDR3 is 16 amino acids long. In germline, CDR1 is MNHEY, CDR2 SMNVEV (reference sequence). V was pared by 0 bases and J by 2 bases, with 6 bases of the junction left unmatched. CDR3 protein: CASSLSLGDRPYEQYF. DNA for the CDR3: TGTGCCAGCAGTTTATCACTTGGGGACAGGCCCTACGAGCAGTACTTC.

This clone was counted a single time. This chain links TRBV29-1 with TRBJ2-7; 7 bases map to TRBD1. CDR1 is SQVTM and CDR2 is ANQGSEA in the germline V gene. The length of the CDR3 is 10 residues. V shed 6 bases and J 6 bases; nucleotides not matched to a gene: 2. CDR3 protein: CSVQGSEQYF. The CDR3 region has the DNA TGCAGCGTACAGGGGTCCGAGCAGTACTTC.

The rearrangement uses TRBV10-3 and TRBJ1-4, with 9 bases identical to TRBD1. CDR1 is ENHRY, CDR2 SYGVKD, per germline. V gave up 6 bases and J gave up 4 bases; unmatched junction bases: 9. This CDR3 has 16 residues. This CDR3 is CAISDVGQGLNEKLFF. CDR3 in DNA: TGTGCCATCAGCGATGTAGGACAGGGGCTTAATGAAAAACTGTTTTTT.

The DNA for the CDR3 is TGCGCCAGCAGCTGGCAGGGGGGCGGGTACAATGAGCAGTTCTTC. It is translated as CASSWQGGGYNEQFF. This chain links TRBV5-1 with TRBJ2-1, with D possibly matching TRBD1 (7 bases). Germline V lookup: CDR1 SGHRS, CDR2 YFSETQ. The V gene lost 3 bases and the J gene lost 4 bases, with 14 bases spanning the gap. The CDR3 is 15 amino acids.